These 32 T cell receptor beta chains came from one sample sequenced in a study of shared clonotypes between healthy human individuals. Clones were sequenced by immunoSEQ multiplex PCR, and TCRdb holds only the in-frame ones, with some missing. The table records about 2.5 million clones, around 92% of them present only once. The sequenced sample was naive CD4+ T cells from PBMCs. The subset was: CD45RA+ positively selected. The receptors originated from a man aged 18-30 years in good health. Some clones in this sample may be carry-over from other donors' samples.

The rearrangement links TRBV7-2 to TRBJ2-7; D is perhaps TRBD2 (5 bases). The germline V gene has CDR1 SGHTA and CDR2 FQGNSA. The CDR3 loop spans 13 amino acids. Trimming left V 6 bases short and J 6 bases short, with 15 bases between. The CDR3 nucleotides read TGTGCCAGCAGGACCGGGATATCGGGCGAGCAGTACTTC. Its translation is CASRTGISGEQYF. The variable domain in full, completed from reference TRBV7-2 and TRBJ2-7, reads GAGVSQSPSNKVTEKGKDVELRCDPISGHTALYWYRQSLGQGLEFLIYFQGNSAPDKSGLPSDRFSAERTGGSVSTLTIQRTQQEDSAVYLCASRTGISGEQYFGPGTRLTVT.

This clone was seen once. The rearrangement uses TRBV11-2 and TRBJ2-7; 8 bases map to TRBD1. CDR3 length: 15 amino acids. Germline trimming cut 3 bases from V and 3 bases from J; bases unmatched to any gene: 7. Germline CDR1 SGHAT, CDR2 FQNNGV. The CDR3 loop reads CASSFSDRASYEQYF. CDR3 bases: TGTGCCAGCAGCTTTTCGGACAGGGCAAGCTACGAGCAGTACTTC.

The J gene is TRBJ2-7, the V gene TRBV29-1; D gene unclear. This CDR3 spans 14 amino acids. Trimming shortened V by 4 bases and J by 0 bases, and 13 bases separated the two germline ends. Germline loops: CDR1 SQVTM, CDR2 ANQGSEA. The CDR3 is CSVAAAVRSYEQYF. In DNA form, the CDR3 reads TGCAGCGTTGCGGCGGCGGTCCGCTCCTACGAGCAGTACTTC.

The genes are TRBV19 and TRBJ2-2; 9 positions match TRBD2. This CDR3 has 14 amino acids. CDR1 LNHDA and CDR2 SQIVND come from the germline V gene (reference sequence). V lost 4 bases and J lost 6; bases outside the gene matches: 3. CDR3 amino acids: CASSRAGGAGELFF. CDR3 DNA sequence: TGTGCCAGTAGTAGGGCGGGAGGGGCCGGGGAGCTGTTTTTT.

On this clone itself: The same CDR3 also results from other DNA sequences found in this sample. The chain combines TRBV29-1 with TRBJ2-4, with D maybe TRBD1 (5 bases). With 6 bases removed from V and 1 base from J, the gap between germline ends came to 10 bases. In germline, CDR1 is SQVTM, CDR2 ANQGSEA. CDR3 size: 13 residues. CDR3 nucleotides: TGCAGCGTGGGGCTTTTGGCCAAAAACATTCAGTACTTC. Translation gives CSVGLLAKNIQYF.

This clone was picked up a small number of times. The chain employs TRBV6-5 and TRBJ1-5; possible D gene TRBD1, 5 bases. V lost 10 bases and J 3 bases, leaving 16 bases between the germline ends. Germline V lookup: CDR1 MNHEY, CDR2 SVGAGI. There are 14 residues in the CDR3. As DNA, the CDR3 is TGTGCCACCAAGGGAAGGGGCTCCAATCAGCCCCAGCATTTT. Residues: CATKGRGSNQPQHF.

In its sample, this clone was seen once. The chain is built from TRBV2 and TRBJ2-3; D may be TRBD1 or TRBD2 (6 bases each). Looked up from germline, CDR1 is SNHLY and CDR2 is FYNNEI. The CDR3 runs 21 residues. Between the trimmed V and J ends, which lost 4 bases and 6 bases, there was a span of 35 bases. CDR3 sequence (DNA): TGTGCCAGCAGTGCCCACCCCTGGGAAGGGCTTCGCGGGGAGAGGGGGGATACGCAGTATTTT. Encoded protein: CASSAHPWEGLRGERGDTQYF.

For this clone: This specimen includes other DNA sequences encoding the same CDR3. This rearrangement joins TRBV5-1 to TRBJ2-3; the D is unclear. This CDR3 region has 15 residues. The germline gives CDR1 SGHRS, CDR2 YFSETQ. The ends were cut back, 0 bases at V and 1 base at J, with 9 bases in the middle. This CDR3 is CASSLGTVGTDTQYF. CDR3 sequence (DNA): TGCGCCAGCAGCTTGGGAACGGTTGGCACAGATACGCAGTATTTT. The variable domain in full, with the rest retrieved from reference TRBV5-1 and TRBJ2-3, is KAGVTQTPRYLIKTRGQQVTLSCSPISGHRSVSWYQQTPGQGLQFLFEYFSETQRNKGNFPGRFSGRQFSNSRSEMNVSTLELGDSALYLCASSLGTVGTDTQYFGPGTRLTVL.

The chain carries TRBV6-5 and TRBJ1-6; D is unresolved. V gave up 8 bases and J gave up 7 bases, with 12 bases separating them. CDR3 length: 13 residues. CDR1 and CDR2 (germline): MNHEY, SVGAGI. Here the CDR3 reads CASSRVPNSPLHF. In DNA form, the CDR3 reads TGTGCCAGCTCAAGGGTGCCGAATTCACCCCTCCACTTT.

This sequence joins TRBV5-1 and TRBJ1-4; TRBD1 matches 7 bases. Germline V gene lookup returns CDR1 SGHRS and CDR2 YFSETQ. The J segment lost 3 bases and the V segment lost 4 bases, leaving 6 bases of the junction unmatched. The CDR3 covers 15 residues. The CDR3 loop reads CASSGEGQANEKLFF. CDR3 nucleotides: TGCGCCAGCAGCGGGGAAGGACAGGCTAATGAAAAACTGTTTTTT.

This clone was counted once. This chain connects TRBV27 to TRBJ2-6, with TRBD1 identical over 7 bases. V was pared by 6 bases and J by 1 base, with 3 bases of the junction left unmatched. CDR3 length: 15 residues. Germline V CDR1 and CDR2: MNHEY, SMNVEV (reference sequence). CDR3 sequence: CASRQQGSGANVLTF. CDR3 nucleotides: TGTGCCAGCAGACAACAGGGGTCTGGGGCCAACGTCCTGACTTTC.

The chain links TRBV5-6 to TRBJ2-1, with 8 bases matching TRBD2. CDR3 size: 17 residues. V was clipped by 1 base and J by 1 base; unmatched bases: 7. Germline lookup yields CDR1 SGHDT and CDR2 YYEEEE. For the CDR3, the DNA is TGTGCCAGCAGCTTGAGGGGTAGCGGGGATTCCTACAATGAGCAGTTCTTC. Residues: CASSLRGSGDSYNEQFF.

CDR3 protein: CSVLNWGRGSSTEAFF. CDR3 coding DNA: TGCAGCGTCCTCAATTGGGGGAGAGGCTCGAGCACTGAAGCTTTCTTT. The chain links TRBV29-1 to TRBJ1-1, with D maybe TRBD1 (5 bases). V was clipped by 6 bases and J by 4 bases, with 24 bases between them. Per the germline V gene, CDR1 is SQVTM and CDR2 is ANQGSEA. There are 16 residues in the CDR3.

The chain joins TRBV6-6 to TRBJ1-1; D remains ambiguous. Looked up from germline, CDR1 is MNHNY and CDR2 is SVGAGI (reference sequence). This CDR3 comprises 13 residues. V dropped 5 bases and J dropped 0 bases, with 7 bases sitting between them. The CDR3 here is CASSDTMNTEAFF. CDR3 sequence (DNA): TGTGCCAGCAGTGATACAATGAACACTGAAGCTTTCTTT.

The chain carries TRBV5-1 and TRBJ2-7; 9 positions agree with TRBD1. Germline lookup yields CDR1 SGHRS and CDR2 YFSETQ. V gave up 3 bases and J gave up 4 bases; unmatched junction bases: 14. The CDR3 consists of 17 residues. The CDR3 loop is CASSSEGTGGAWYEQYF. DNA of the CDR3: TGCGCCAGCAGCTCGGAGGGTACAGGGGGCGCTTGGTACGAGCAGTACTTC.

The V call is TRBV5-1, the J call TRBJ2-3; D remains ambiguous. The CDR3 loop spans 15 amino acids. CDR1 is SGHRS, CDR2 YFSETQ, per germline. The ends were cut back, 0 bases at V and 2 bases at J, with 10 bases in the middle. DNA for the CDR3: TGCGCCAGCAGCTTGGGGACGGCTAACACAGATACGCAGTATTTT. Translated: CASSLGTANTDTQYF.

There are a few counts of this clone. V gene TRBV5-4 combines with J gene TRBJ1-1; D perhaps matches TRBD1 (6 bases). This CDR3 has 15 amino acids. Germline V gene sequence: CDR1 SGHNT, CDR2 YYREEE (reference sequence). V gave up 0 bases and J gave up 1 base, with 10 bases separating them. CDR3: CASSLDGGRNTEAFF. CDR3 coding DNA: TGTGCCAGCAGCTTGGATGGGGGCAGGAACACTGAAGCTTTCTTT.

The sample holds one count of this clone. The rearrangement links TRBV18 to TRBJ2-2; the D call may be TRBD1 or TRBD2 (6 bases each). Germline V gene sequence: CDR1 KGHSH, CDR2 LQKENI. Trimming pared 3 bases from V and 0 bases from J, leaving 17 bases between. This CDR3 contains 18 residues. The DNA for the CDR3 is TGTGCCAGCTCACCTGCGGGACATCCCGTTGCGAACACCGGGGAGCTGTTTTTT. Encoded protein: CASSPAGHPVANTGELFF.

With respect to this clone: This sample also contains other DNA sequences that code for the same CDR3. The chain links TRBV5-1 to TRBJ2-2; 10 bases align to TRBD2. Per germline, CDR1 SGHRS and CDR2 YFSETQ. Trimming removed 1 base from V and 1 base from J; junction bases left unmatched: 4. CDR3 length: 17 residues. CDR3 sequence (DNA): TGCGCCAGCAGCTTGCTGGTAGCGGGGGGGAACACCGGGGAGCTGTTTTTT. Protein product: CASSLLVAGGNTGELFF.

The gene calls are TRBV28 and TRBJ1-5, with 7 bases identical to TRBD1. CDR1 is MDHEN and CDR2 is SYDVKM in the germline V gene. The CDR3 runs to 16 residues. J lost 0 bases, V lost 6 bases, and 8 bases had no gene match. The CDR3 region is CASSSGTVYSNQPQHF. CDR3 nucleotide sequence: TGTGCCAGCAGCTCCGGGACAGTCTATAGCAATCAGCCCCAGCATTTT.

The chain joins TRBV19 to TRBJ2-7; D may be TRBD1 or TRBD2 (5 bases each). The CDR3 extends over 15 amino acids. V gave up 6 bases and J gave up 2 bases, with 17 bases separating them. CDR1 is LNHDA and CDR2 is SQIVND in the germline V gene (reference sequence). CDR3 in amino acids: CASRGPGRQTYEQYF. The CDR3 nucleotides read TGTGCCAGTAGGGGACCGGGACGGCAAACCTACGAGCAGTACTTC.

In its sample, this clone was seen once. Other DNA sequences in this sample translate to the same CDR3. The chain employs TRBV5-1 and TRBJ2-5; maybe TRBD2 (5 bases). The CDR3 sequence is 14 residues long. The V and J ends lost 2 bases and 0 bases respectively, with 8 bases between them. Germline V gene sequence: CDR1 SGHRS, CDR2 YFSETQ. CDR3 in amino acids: CASSFGGNQETQYF. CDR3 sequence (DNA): TGCGCCAGCAGCTTCGGAGGCAACCAAGAGACCCAGTACTTC.

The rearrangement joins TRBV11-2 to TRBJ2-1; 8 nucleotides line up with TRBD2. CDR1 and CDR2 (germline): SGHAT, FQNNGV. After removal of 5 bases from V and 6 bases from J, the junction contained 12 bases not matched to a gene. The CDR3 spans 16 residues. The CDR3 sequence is CASSTPGTSVANEQFF. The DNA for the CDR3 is TGTGCCAGCAGCACCCCCGGGACTAGTGTCGCCAATGAGCAGTTCTTC.

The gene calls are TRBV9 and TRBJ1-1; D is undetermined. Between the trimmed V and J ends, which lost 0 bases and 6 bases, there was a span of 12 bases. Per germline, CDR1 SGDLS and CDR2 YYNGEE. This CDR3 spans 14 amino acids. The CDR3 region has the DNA TGTGCCAGCAGCGTAGTCGTCAGCTCGTCTGAAGCTTTCTTT. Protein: CASSVVVSSSEAFF.

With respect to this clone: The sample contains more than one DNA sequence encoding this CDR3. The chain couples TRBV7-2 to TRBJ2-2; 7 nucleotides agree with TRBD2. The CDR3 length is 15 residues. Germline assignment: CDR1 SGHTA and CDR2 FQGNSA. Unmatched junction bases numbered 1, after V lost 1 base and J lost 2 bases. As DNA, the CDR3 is TGTGCCAGCAGCTTAGGCGGGAGTAACACCGGGGAGCTGTTTTTT. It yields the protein CASSLGGSNTGELFF.

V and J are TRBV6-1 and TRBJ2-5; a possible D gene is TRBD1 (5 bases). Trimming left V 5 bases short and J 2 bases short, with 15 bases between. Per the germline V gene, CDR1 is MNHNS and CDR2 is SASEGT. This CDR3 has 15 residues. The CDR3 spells CASSHTGTQQETQYF. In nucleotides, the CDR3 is TGTGCCAGCAGTCACACAGGTACGCAGCAAGAGACCCAGTACTTC.

This CDR3 is CASTPFVDRGRTEAFF. In DNA form, the CDR3 reads TGTGCCAGCACCCCGTTCGTGGACAGGGGTAGGACTGAAGCTTTCTTT. The rearrangement uses TRBV11-2 and TRBJ1-1; TRBD1 agrees at 9 bases. The CDR3 sequence is 16 residues long. J lost 5 bases, V lost 7 bases, and 14 bases had no gene match. The germline V gene encodes CDR1 SGHAT and CDR2 FQNNGV.

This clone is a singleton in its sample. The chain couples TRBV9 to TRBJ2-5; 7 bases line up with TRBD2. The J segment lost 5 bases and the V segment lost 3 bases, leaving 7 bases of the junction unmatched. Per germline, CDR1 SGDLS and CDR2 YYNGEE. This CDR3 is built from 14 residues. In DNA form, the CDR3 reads TGTGCCAGCAGCGGCGGGAGATCGGGGGAGACCCAGTACTTC. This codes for CASSGGRSGETQYF.

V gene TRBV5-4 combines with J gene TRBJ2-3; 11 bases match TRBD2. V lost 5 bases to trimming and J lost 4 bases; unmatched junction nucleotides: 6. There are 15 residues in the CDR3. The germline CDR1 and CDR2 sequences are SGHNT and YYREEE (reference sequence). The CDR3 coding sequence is TGTGCCAGCAGACCCACTAGCGGGAGTTCAGATACGCAGTATTTT. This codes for CASRPTSGSSDTQYF.

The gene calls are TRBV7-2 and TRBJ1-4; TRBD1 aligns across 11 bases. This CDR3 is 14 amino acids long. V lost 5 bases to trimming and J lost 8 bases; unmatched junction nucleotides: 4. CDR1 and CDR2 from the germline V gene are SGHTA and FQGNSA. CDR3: CASSRDRGGEKLFF. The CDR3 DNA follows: TGTGCCAGCAGCCGGGACAGGGGGGGAGAAAAACTGTTTTTT.

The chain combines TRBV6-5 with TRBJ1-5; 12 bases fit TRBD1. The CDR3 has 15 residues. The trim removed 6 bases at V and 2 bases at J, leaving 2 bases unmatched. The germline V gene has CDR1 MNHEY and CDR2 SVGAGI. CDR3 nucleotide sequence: TGTGCCAGCAGGGGGACAGGGGGCGGCAATCAGCCCCAGCATTTT. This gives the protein CASRGTGGGNQPQHF.

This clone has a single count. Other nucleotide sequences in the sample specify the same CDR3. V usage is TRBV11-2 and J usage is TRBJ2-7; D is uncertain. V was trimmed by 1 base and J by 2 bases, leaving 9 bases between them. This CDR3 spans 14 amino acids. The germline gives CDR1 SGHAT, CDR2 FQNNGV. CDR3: CASSLAAGPYEQYF. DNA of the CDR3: TGTGCCAGCAGCTTAGCTGCAGGCCCCTACGAGCAGTACTTC.